A selection of T cell receptor beta chains follows, all from one sample in a study of T cell responses to AZD1222 COVID-19 vaccine. Clones were read by immunoSEQ multiplex PCR, and TCRdb kept only the in-frame ones, dropping some. Of some 200,000 clones listed, approximately 90% are singletons. The sample here was peripheral blood, taken on day 0 of AZD1222 vaccination. These receptors all come from an adult in good health. CDR3s include the opening cysteine and the closing phenylalanine or tryptophan. A D gene is named only where the DNA matches it firmly. The listing skips clone size in some rows; elsewhere it reads once, few, many or a size class.

V gene	clone size	D gene	J gene	CDR3 DNA	CDR3 protein
TRBV18	NA	NA	TRBJ1-2	TGTGCCAGCTCACCAAGCGGGGACCGATGGGGCTATGGCTACACCTTC	CASSPSGDRWGYGYTF
TRBV18	once	NA	TRBJ1-6	TGTGCCAGCTCACCCAACCACCCGAGACAGGCCAATTCACCCCTCCACTTT	CASSPNHPRQANSPLHF
TRBV18	NA	TRBD2	TRBJ2-2	TGTGCCAGCTCACCACCGGCGGTAGCGGGGGGCACCGGGGAGCTGTTTTTT	CASSPPAVAGGTGELFF
TRBV4-1	NA	NA	TRBJ1-2	TGCGCCAGCAGCCAAGAGACAGGCAATGGTCCCTATGGCTACACCTTC	CASSQETGNGPYGYTF
TRBV5-1	NA	NA	TRBJ2-3	TGCGCCAGCAGCGGGAGTTTTACAGATACGCAGTATTTT	CASSGSFTDTQYF
TRBV14	NA	TRBD2	TRBJ2-6	TGTGCCAGCAGCCCTCTTCGTGCGACTAGCCCTCTTCACTCTGGGGCCAACGTCCTGACTTTC	CASSPLRATSPLHSGANVLTF
TRBV7-6	NA	TRBD1	TRBJ1-3	TGTGCCAGCAGCCTCAAGACAGGGGGCATTGGAAACACCATATATTTT	CASSLKTGGIGNTIYF
TRBV4-3	NA	TRBD1	TRBJ2-7	TGCGCCAGCAGCCAAGCCTACGCCGGGACAGGGTTCTACGAGCAGTACTTC	CASSQAYAGTGFYEQYF
TRBV10-3	NA	NA	TRBJ1-2	TGTGCCATCAGTGAGACAGGCGGGCACTATGGCTACACCTTC	CAISETGGHYGYTF
TRBV2	NA	NA	TRBJ2-5	TGTGCCAGCAGTAAAGGACAGAAAGAGACCCAGTACTTC	CASSKGQKETQYF
TRBV18	few	NA	TRBJ2-3	TGTGCCAGCTCACCAGGAGGAAGAAGCACAGATACGCAGTATTTT	CASSPGGRSTDTQYF
TRBV7-2	NA	TRBD2	TRBJ2-5	TGTGCCAGCAGTTCGACTAGCGGGAGAGAAGGGACCCAGTACTTC	CASSSTSGREGTQYF
TRBV9	NA	TRBD1	TRBJ1-1	TGTGCCAGCAGCGAAACACAGGGGGACACTGAAGCTTTCTTT	CASSETQGDTEAFF
TRBV6-1	once	NA	TRBJ1-5	TGTGCCAGCAGTGAAGCGGGGGGGAGAGTCAATCAGCCCCAGCATTTT	CASSEAGGRVNQPQHF
TRBV18	NA	NA	TRBJ1-6	TGTGCCAGCTCACCATCCAAGGGACAAGATTCACCCCTCCACTTT	CASSPSKGQDSPLHF
TRBV5-1	NA	TRBD1	TRBJ2-7	TGCGCCAGCAGCACGGGACAGCTCTACGAGCAGTACTTC	CASSTGQLYEQYF
TRBV9	NA	NA	TRBJ2-7	TGTGCCAGCAGCGTAGAAACCTCCTACGAGCAGTACTTC	CASSVETSYEQYF
TRBV10-3	once	NA	TRBJ1-2	TGTGCCATCAGTGAGTCGCGGGGGGACTATGGCTACACCTTC	CAISESRGDYGYTF
TRBV2	NA	TRBD1	TRBJ1-2	TGTGCCAGCAGTGATATCCCAAAGACAGGGTTTGGCTACACCTTC	CASSDIPKTGFGYTF
TRBV27	NA	NA	TRBJ2-1	TGTGCCAGCAGGCCCCCCGGCCCCGGGAGTTACAATGAGCAGTTCTTC	CASRPPGPGSYNEQFF
TRBV6-2/TRBV6-3	NA	NA	TRBJ2-2	TGTGCCAGCAGTTACGGGGGCACCGGGGAGCTGTTTTTT	CASSYGGTGELFF
TRBV10-3	NA	NA	TRBJ1-1	TGTGCCATCAGATCCGGGACGACTACGCGCCGAAAACAGGACACTGAAGCTTTCTTT	CAIRSGTTTRRKQDTEAFF
TRBV2	NA	TRBD2	TRBJ2-3	TGTGCCAGTGCGCTAGCGGGAGTGACAGATACGCAGTATTTT	CASALAGVTDTQYF
TRBV9	NA	TRBD2	TRBJ2-2	TGTGCCAGCAGCGTAGGGGGGACTAGTCTGCCCGGGGAGCTGTTTTTT	CASSVGGTSLPGELFF
TRBV9	NA	NA	TRBJ2-3	TGTGCCAGCAGCGCCCGGGGTCGTGCCGATACGCAGTATTTT	CASSARGRADTQYF
TRBV16	few	NA	TRBJ2-5	TGTGCCAGCAGCCAATCGGTGGGGAAAGAGACCCAGTACTTC	CASSQSVGKETQYF
TRBV6-1	NA	NA	TRBJ1-5	TGTGCCAGCAGTGAAGGGTATGGGGGGAATCAGCCCCAGCATTTT	CASSEGYGGNQPQHF
TRBV29-1	NA	TRBD1	TRBJ1-2	TGCAGCGTTGATGCCCGGGACAGGGGAATCTATGGCTACACCTTC	CSVDARDRGIYGYTF
TRBV12-2	NA	NA	TRBJ2-1	TGTGCAAGTCGCTTAGCGACAGATACCTCGGGATACTACAATGAGCAGTTCTTC	CASRLATDTSGYYNEQFF
TRBV9	NA	NA	TRBJ2-1	TGTGCCAGCAGCGTAGCATCTAGCGTCTCCTACAATGAGCAGTTCTTC	CASSVASSVSYNEQFF
TRBV4-3	NA	NA	TRBJ1-1	TGCGCCAGCAGCCAAGGGGTTTGGAACACTGAAGCTTTCTTT	CASSQGVWNTEAFF
TRBV6-5	NA	TRBD2	TRBJ2-1	TGTGCCAGCAGTTTTAGCGGGAGTGGAAACAATGAGCAGTTCTTC	CASSFSGSGNNEQFF
TRBV27	NA	NA	TRBJ1-6	TGTGCCAGCAGTTTACCCTCAGCCGGGGTCGGCTATAATTCACCCCTCCACTTT	CASSLPSAGVGYNSPLHF
TRBV13	once	TRBD1	TRBJ2-1	TGTGCCAGCAGCTCACCGGGACAGGGGTTCAACAATGAGCAGTTCTTC	CASSSPGQGFNNEQFF
TRBV27	NA	TRBD1	TRBJ1-2	TGTGCCAGCAGTTCCAACAGGGGGCGCGAAGTAGGCTACACCTTC	CASSSNRGREVGYTF
TRBV19	once	TRBD1	TRBJ2-3	TGTGCCAGTAGTATACGAAGGGGGCCCACAGATACGCAGTATTTT	CASSIRRGPTDTQYF
TRBV19	NA	TRBD2	TRBJ2-1	TGTGCCAGTAGTCTATTGGGTAGCGGGAGATTCTACAATGAGCAGTTCTTC	CASSLLGSGRFYNEQFF
TRBV12-3/TRBV12-4	NA	NA	TRBJ2-7	TGTGCCAGCAGTTTAGGCACCCACGAGCAGTACTTC	CASSLGTHEQYF
TRBV27	NA	NA	TRBJ2-3	TGTGCCAGCAGTTTATTGGTAATCCCAGATACGCAGTATTTT	CASSLLVIPDTQYF
TRBV18	NA	NA	TRBJ2-6	TGTGCCAGCTCACCCCGCAGGGACAACTCTGGGGCCAACGTCCTGACTTTC	CASSPRRDNSGANVLTF
TRBV6-5	NA	NA	TRBJ1-2	TGTGCCAGCAGCCTCGGAGGATCCGATGGCTACACCTTC	CASSLGGSDGYTF
TRBV29-1	NA	NA	TRBJ2-1	TGCAGCGTTGTTCAAGGGGCGAAATATTACCACTACAATGAGCAGTTCTTC	CSVVQGAKYYHYNEQFF
TRBV7-9	NA	NA	TRBJ2-5	TGTGCCAGCAGCTCACCGCAACCGGGCTGGGAGACCCAGTACTTC	CASSSPQPGWETQYF
TRBV27	NA	TRBD1	TRBJ1-5	TGTGCCAGCAGCCAACCAGCCGGGACAGGGGATGGCAATCAGCCCCAGCATTTT	CASSQPAGTGDGNQPQHF
TRBV6-1	NA	NA	TRBJ1-1	TGTGCCAGCAGTGAAGAGTTAGGGTACACTGAAGCTTTCTTT	CASSEELGYTEAFF
TRBV4-1	NA	TRBD1	TRBJ2-7	TGCGCCAGCAGCCCCGGACAGGAAATCTACGAGCAGTACTTC	CASSPGQEIYEQYF
TRBV9	NA	NA	TRBJ1-1	TGTGCCAGCAGCGTAGAGCCCCTCACCCGGAGGGGGGCGACTGAAGCTTTCTTT	CASSVEPLTRRGATEAFF